What follows are 4 T cell receptor beta chains derived from one specimen sequenced in a study of blood T cell repertoires in COVID-19 (dated by TCRdb to 2018 to 2020). Library generation was performed with the immunoSEQ multiplex PCR assay. TCRdb re-hosts the immuneACCESS table, in-frame sequences only. Its copies lack some clones; in the studies checked, an unresolved V gene accounts for under half of them, and the cause for the rest is not known. Within this sample are a few hundred thousand clones, with about nine tenths of them counted one time only. The top ten hold less than 1.5% of the sample. The sample comprised PBMCs or T cells enriched from blood (not recorded which). These receptor sequences come from a man aged 25 to 45 who had recovered from COVID-19.

V usage is TRBV14 and J usage is TRBJ2-7; 9 bases fit TRBD1. The CDR3 loop spans 14 amino acids. The junction had 1 base not matched to a gene; V was cut back by 3 bases and J by 1 base. Germline loops: CDR1 SGHDN, CDR2 FVKESK. The CDR3 DNA reads as TGTGCCAGCAGCCAGGGACAGGGATCCTACGAGCAGTACTTC. It translates to CASSQGQGSYEQYF. The variable domain in full, with the rest retrieved from reference TRBV14 and TRBJ2-7, is EAGVTQFPSHSVIEKGQTVTLRCDPISGHDNLYWYRRVMGKEIKFLLHFVKESKQDESGMPNNRFLAERTGGTYSTLKVQPAELEDSGVYFCASSQGQGSYEQYFGPGTRLTVT.

The chain carries TRBV28 and TRBJ1-3, with 7 bases matching TRBD1. Germline-derived CDR1 and CDR2 are MDHEN and SYDVKM. After removal of 5 bases from V and 2 bases from J, the junction contained 9 bases not matched to a gene. CDR3 size: 16 residues. The CDR3 DNA reads as TGTGCCAGCAGTCCGCCCCGGGACAGCCCTGGAAACACCATATATTTT. This codes for CASSPPRDSPGNTIYF.

In this sample, this clone turned up once. The V call is TRBV5-1, the J call TRBJ2-1; TRBD2 might be the D (7 bases). Germline V gene sequence: CDR1 SGHRS, CDR2 YFSETQ. Between the trimmed V and J ends, which lost 3 bases and 9 bases, there was a span of 10 bases. The length of the CDR3 is 12 residues. The CDR3 sequence is CASSSGGGEQFF. CDR3 DNA: TGCGCCAGCAGCTCGGGGGGCGGTGAGCAGTTCTTC.

The gene calls are TRBV5-8 and TRBJ2-1, with TRBD2 matching over 15 bases. The CDR3 sequence is 15 residues long. CDR1 and CDR2 (germline): SGHTS, YDEGEE. V was pared by 2 bases and J by 7 bases, with 1 base of the junction left unmatched. CDR3 DNA sequence: TGTGCCAGCAGCTTAGGGACTAGCGGGAGGAATGAGCAGTTCTTC. This gives the protein CASSLGTSGRNEQFF. The full variable domain, completed using reference TRBV5-8 and TRBJ2-1, is EAGVTQSPTHLIKTRGQQATLRCSPISGHTSVYWYQQALGLGLQFLLWYDEGEERNRGNFPPRFSGRQFPNYSSELNVNALELEDSALYLCASSLGTSGRNEQFFGPGTRLTVL.